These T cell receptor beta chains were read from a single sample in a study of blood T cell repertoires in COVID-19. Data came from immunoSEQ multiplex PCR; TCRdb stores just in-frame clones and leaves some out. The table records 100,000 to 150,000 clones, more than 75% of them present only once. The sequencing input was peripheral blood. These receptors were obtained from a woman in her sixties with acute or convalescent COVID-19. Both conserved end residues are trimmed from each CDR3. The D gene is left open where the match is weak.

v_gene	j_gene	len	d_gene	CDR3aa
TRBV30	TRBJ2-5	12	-	AWSVGGAGVAQY
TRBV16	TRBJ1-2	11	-	ASSQGAARGYT
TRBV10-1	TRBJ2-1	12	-	ASSYSGDRNEQF
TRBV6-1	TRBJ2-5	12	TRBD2	ASSEGEGRETQY
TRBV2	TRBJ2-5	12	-	ASSDRGLGETQY
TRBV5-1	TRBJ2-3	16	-	ASSLEGGTPGPTDTQY
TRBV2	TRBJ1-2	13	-	ASSEAGGPEAGYT
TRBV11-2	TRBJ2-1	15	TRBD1	ASSLDLPRTGGYEQF
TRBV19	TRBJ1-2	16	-	ATTGITTNLVQNYGYT
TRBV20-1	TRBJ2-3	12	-	SASLASHTDTQY
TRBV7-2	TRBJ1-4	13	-	ASSRLQGAKEKLF
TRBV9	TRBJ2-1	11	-	ASSVGGHNEQF